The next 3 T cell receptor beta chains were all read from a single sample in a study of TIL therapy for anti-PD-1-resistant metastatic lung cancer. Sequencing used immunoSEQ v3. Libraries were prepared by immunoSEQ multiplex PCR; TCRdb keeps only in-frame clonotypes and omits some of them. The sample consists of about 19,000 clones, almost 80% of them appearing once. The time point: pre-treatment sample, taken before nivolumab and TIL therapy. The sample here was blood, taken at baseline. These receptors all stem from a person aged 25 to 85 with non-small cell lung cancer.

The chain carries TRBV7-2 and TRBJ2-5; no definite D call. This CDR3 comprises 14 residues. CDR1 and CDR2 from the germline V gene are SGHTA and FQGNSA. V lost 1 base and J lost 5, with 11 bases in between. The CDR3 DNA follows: TGTGCCAGCAGCTTAGTACAGTATTCCGAGACCCAGTACTTC. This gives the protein CASSLVQYSETQYF.

The CDR3 spells CASNRDRREISNQPQHF. The CDR3 DNA reads TGTGCCAGTAACCGAGACAGGAGGGAGATCAGCAATCAGCCCCAGCATTTT. The chain has TRBV19 and TRBJ1-5; a weak D match, TRBD1 (6 bases). Germline values: CDR1 LNHDA, CDR2 SQIVND (reference sequence). Between the trimmed V and J ends, which lost 7 bases and 1 base, there was a span of 20 bases. The length of the CDR3 is 17 residues.

The DNA of the CDR3 is TGTGCCAGCAGCCAGCGGTCTCCCATTTGCAAAAAAAACATTCAGTACTTC. Translating it yields CASSQRSPICKKNIQYF. The chain uses TRBV3-1 (or the pseudogene TRBV3-2) and TRBJ2-4; D gene ambiguous. The ends were cut back, 3 bases at V and 4 bases at J, with 19 bases in the middle. Germline V gene sequence: CDR1 LGHDT, CDR2 YNNKEL (reference sequence). CDR3 length: 17 amino acids.